This TCR beta chain was identified during a study of blood T cell repertoires in COVID-19. As for the study in general: Material from acute and convalescent COVID-19 was sourced from the United States, Italy and Spain.

Trimming pared 5 bases from V and 5 bases from J, leaving 9 bases between. The germline gives CDR1 MNHEY, CDR2 SVGAGI. This CDR3 has 13 amino acids. Per the authors' pipeline: Amplifying reference gene primers gave estimates of nucleated cell counts. The assay was immunoSEQ multiplex PCR, and TCRdb's table has in-frame clones only and misses some. V, J and clone size are taken as reported in that table, and D and trimming were inferred from the DNA itself. Of tens of thousands of clones listed, roughly 88% are singletons. Input material: peripheral blood. The chain links TRBV6-5 to TRBJ2-2; D is possibly TRBD1 (6 bases). This TCR derives from a human donor in a cohort sampled during active COVID-19. CDR3 region: CASSNRVTGELFF. The CDR3 nucleotides read TGTGCCAGCAGTAACAGGGTTACCGGGGAGCTGTTTTTT.